This entry describes one TCR beta chain. CDR1 LNHDA and CDR2 SQIVND come from the germline V gene (reference sequence). This CDR3 region has 14 residues. V lost 10 bases and J lost 3; bases outside the gene matches: 8. Genomic DNA acted as the template from which TCR beta VDJ combination and CDR3 sequence profiling were carried out. A single record per CDR3 protein comes from TCRdb applying MiXCR to the reads. The sample lists about 80,000 distinct CDR3 sequences, around 44% occurring once. This specimen comes from a study of CD8+CD57+ T cells in acquired aplastic anemia. Background on the study: Mean yield of DNA from sorted CD4+ and CD8+ cells was 3.2 ug.

The specimen sequenced was sorted CD4+, CD8+, or CD8+CD57+ T cells (not recorded which) from PBMCs. V is TRBV19 and J is TRBJ2-7, with TRBD1 matching 11 bases. The sequence derives from a human donor in good health, serving as a control. For the CDR3, the DNA is TGTGCCACCAGGAGGACAGGGGGCGGCTACGAGCAGTACTTC. It translates to CATRRTGGGYEQYF.